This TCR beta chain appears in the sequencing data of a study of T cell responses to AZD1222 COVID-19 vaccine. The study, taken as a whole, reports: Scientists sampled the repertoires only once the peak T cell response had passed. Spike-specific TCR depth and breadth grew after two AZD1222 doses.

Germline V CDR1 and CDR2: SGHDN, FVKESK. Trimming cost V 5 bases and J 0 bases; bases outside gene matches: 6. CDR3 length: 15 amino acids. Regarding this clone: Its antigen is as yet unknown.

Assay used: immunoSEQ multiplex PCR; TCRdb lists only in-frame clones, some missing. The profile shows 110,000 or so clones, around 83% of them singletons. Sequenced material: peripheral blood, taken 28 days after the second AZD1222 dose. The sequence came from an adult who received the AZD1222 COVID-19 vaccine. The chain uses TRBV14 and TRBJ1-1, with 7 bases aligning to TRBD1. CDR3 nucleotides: TGTGCCAGCAGCTCCCGACAGGGAATGAACACTGAAGCTTTCTTT. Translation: CASSSRQGMNTEAFF.